Listed here are 10 T cell receptor beta chains from one sample, sequenced in a study of T cell responses to AZD1222 COVID-19 vaccine. Assay: immunoSEQ multiplex PCR; the TCRdb copy retains only in-frame clones and omits some. Among roughly 190,000 clones listed, 93% were seen once. Material: peripheral blood, obtained on day 0 of AZD1222 vaccination. The receptors shown here come from an adult in good health.

The chain uses TRBV9 and TRBJ2-2; D not resolved. Trimming left V 3 bases short and J 3 bases short, with 12 bases between. This CDR3 contains 15 residues. CDR1 and CDR2 (germline): SGDLS, YYNGEE. Here the CDR3 reads CASSATLGYTGELFF. CDR3 nucleotide sequence: TGTGCCAGCAGCGCCACCCTAGGGTACACCGGGGAGCTGTTTTTT.

The chain is built from TRBV19 and TRBJ1-5; the D gene is possibly TRBD1 (5 bases). V lost 7 bases and J lost 0, with 13 bases in between. Germline V gene data show CDR1 as LNHDA and CDR2 as SQIVND (reference sequence). The CDR3 contains 15 residues. The CDR3 nucleotides are TGTGCCAGTATTTCGACAGACTTTAGCAATCAGCCCCAGCATTTT. As protein: CASISTDFSNQPQHF. Complete variable domain (other parts from reference TRBV19 and TRBJ1-5): DGGITQSPKYLFRKEGQNVTLSCEQNLNHDAMYWYRQDPGQGLRLIYYSQIVNDFQKGDIAEGYSVSREKKESFPLTVTSAQKNPTAFYLCASISTDFSNQPQHFGDGTRLSIL.

The rearrangement joins TRBV20-1 to TRBJ1-2; D may be TRBD1 (5 bases). The CDR3 length is 13 residues. The germline gives CDR1 DFQATT, CDR2 SNEGSKA (reference sequence). V was cut by 3 bases and J by 6 bases, with 14 bases left in between. The CDR3 spells CSASEGRRDGYTF. CDR3 bases: TGCAGTGCTAGTGAGGGGCGCAGGGATGGCTACACCTTC.

The genes are TRBV6-1 and TRBJ2-5, with 10 bases that match TRBD2. The V and J ends lost 4 bases and 5 bases, in that order; junction bases with no gene match: 4. The CDR3 length is 14 residues. Germline CDR1 MNHNS, CDR2 SASEGT. The CDR3 coding sequence is TGTGCCAGCAGTGTAGCGGGAGGAGTGGAGACCCAGTACTTC. It codes for CASSVAGGVETQYF.

This clone has a handful of counts. The chain links TRBV6-5 to TRBJ2-1; D possibly matches TRBD1 or TRBD2 (7 bases each). The CDR3 length is 15 residues. Trimming stripped 6 bases from V and 10 bases from J, with 22 bases between. From germline, CDR1 is MNHEY and CDR2 SVGAGI. For the CDR3, the DNA is TGTGCCAGCAGGCGTGGACTAGGGGGCTTCACGGAGCAGTTCTTC. Translated: CASRRGLGGFTEQFF.

CDR3 DNA: TGTGCCAGTAGTCGGAACACTGAAGCTTTCTTT. This sequence encodes CASSRNTEAFF. The chain recombines TRBV19 with TRBJ1-1; D gene ambiguous. The CDR3 is made up of 11 amino acids. The V gene lost 5 bases and the J gene lost 1 base, with 2 bases spanning the gap. Germline-derived CDR1 and CDR2 are LNHDA and SQIVND (reference sequence).

This clone was observed once. The V gene is TRBV7-2, the J gene TRBJ1-2; 9 bases map to TRBD1. The germline V gene has CDR1 SGHTA and CDR2 FQGNSA. CDR3 length equals 15 residues. Trimming removed 2 bases from V and 4 bases from J; junction bases left unmatched: 5. CDR3 coding DNA: TGTGCCAGCAGCTTAAGCTGGACAGGGGTCTATGGCTACACCTTC. Residues: CASSLSWTGVYGYTF.

This clone showed up just once. The chain has TRBV6-2 or TRBV6-3 and TRBJ2-1, with D possibly TRBD2 on 5 matching bases. The germline V gene encodes CDR1 MNHEY and CDR2 SVGEGT. CDR3 length equals 13 residues. V was shortened by 5 bases and J by 0 bases, with 5 bases between the two germline ends. The CDR3 DNA reads as TGTGCCAGCAGTGACTACTCCTACAATGAGCAGTTCTTC. Encoded protein: CASSDYSYNEQFF.

This rearrangement joins TRBV5-6 to TRBJ2-2; D may be TRBD1 (5 bases). Trimming left V 4 bases short and J 4 bases short, with 14 bases between. This CDR3 has 15 residues. Germline V gene data show CDR1 as SGHDT and CDR2 as YYEEEE. In DNA form, the CDR3 reads TGTGCCAGCAGCATCGACAGACCCCCCACCGGGGAGCTGTTTTTT. Residues: CASSIDRPPTGELFF.

The chain joins TRBV11-3 to TRBJ2-2; D could derive from TRBD1 or TRBD2 (6 bases each). CDR1 and CDR2 from the germline V gene are SGHNT and YENEEA. The CDR3 contains 15 residues. V lost 6 bases and J 4 bases, leaving 15 bases between the germline ends. DNA for the CDR3: TGTGCCAGCAGTCGGGGGCCCATTGCCACCGGGGAGCTGTTTTTT. Translation: CASSRGPIATGELFF. The full variable domain, with the rest looked up from reference TRBV11-3 and TRBJ2-2, is EAGVVQSPRYKIIEKKQPVAFWCNPISGHNTLYWYLQNLGQGPELLIRYENEEAVDDSQLPKDRFSAERLKGVDSTLKIQPAELGDSAVYLCASSRGPIATGELFFGEGSRLTVL.